The TCR beta chain under discussion was sequenced for a study of blood T cell repertoires in COVID-19. Study-level background: T cells, B-cell-depleted T cells, or PBMCs supplied cDNA or gDNA.

In the source study's methods: Estimates of nucleated cell counts were drawn from the amplification of reference gene primers. The assay was immunoSEQ multiplex PCR, and TCRdb's table has in-frame clones only and misses some. V, J and clone size are those of that table, while D and trimming were read from the DNA. The top ten clones hold 14% of a sample with tens of thousands of clones, approximately 84% of them seen once. The CDR3 sequence is 14 residues long. The V gene end was trimmed by 9 bases and the J gene end by 4 bases; junction bases not matched to a gene: 12. Germline V gene data show CDR1 as SGHVS and CDR2 as FQNEAQ.

The source material was peripheral blood. The chain has TRBV7-8 and TRBJ2-7; TRBD1 matches 7 bases. The TCR sequence derives from a man aged 65 to 85 with acute or convalescent COVID-19. DNA for the CDR3: TGTGCCAGTGACACCGGGACAGTCTCTTACGAGCAGTACTTC. It is translated as CASDTGTVSYEQYF.